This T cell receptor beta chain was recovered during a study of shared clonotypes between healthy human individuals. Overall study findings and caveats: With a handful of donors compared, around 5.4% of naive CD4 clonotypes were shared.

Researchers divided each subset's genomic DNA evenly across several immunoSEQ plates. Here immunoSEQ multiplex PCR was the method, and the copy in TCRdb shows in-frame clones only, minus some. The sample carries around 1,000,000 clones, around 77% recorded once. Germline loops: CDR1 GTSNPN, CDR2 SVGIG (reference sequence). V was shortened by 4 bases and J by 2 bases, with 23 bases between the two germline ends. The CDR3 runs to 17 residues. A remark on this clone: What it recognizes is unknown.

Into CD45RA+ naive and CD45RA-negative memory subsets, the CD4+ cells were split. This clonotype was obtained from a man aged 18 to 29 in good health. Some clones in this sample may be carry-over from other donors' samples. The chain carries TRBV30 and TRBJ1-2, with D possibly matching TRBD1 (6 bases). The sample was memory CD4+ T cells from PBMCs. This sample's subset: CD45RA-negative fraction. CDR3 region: CAWNVYYGRGRNYGYTF. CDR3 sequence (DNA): TGTGCCTGGAACGTTTATTATGGGCGGGGGCGGAACTATGGCTACACCTTC.